The 21 T cell receptor beta chains below come from one sample, sequenced in a study of blood T cell repertoires in COVID-19. TCRdb keeps only in-frame clones here, not all; method: immunoSEQ multiplex PCR. There are a few hundred thousand clones in the sample; about 88% occur only once, and roughly an eighth lies in the top ten. Sequenced input: peripheral blood. The receptors come from a woman aged 55 to 70 with acute or convalescent COVID-19.

The V gene is TRBV11-2, the J gene TRBJ2-1; 11 bases are shared with TRBD2. This CDR3 region has 15 residues. The trim removed 5 bases at V and 5 bases at J, leaving 5 bases unmatched. Germline CDR1 reads SGHAT; CDR2 reads FQNNGV. CDR3 in DNA: TGTGCCAGCAGCCCGCCACTAGCGGGAGACAATGAGCAGTTCTTC. Translation: CASSPPLAGDNEQFF.

Of note for this clone: The junction shows a germline mismatch at one end, possibly a read error. This chain uses TRBV5-1 with TRBJ2-7, with D possibly TRBD1 on 5 matching bases. This CDR3 is built from 14 residues. Germline V gene sequence: CDR1 SGHRS, CDR2 YFSETQ. The CDR3 DNA sequence: TGCGCCAGCCGCTTGGGGCCCAGCTCCTACGAGCAGTACTTC. Protein sequence: CASRLGPSSYEQYF.

The chain employs TRBV5-1 and TRBJ2-5; possibly TRBD1 for D (6 bases). This CDR3 has 17 residues. Trimming stripped 4 bases from V and 0 bases from J, with 19 bases between. Per the germline V gene, CDR1 is SGHRS and CDR2 is YFSETQ. CDR3 amino acids: CASSPFWGPEYQETQYF. In nucleotides, the CDR3 is TGCGCCAGCAGCCCTTTCTGGGGGCCTGAGTACCAAGAGACCCAGTACTTC.

The chain carries TRBV19 and TRBJ1-3; possible D gene TRBD1, 6 bases. Germline lookup yields CDR1 LNHDA and CDR2 SQIVND (reference sequence). The CDR3 runs 10 residues. Trimming stripped 10 bases from V and 8 bases from J, with 9 bases between. This chain's CDR3 is CAMGADTIYF. CDR3 bases: TGTGCCATGGGGGCAGACACCATATATTTT. Supplemented by reference TRBV19 and TRBJ1-3, the full variable domain reads DGGITQSPKYLFRKEGQNVTLSCEQNLNHDAMYWYRQDPGQGLRLIYYSQIVNDFQKGDIAEGYSVSREKKESFPLTVTSAQKNPTAFYLCAMGADTIYFGEGSWLTVV.

This chain connects TRBV6-5 to TRBJ1-5; 10 nucleotides line up with TRBD1. Trimming at V came to 4 bases and at J to 5 bases, leaving 8 bases not matched to a gene. This CDR3 comprises 16 residues. The germline CDR1 and CDR2 sequences are MNHEY and SVGAGI. CDR3 coding DNA: TGTGCCAGCAGTTCCCACCGGGACAGGGGACATCAGCCCCAGCATTTT. This encodes CASSSHRDRGHQPQHF.

The V and J genes are TRBV19 and TRBJ1-3; 7 bases agree with TRBD1. Trimming took 5 bases from V and 0 from J; bases not matched to a gene: 7. Germline assignment: CDR1 LNHDA and CDR2 SQIVND (reference sequence). This CDR3 comprises 16 residues. CDR3 in DNA: TGTGCCAGTAGTCTACGGGACAGCTTCTCTGGAAACACCATATATTTT. It is translated as CASSLRDSFSGNTIYF.

This clone has only a few counts. The chain's CDR3 is CASSPTSGIQYF. In DNA form, the CDR3 reads TGTGCCAGCAGCCCCACGTCGGGCATTCAGTACTTC. The chain has TRBV7-2 and TRBJ2-4; no clear D gene. The CDR3 has 12 residues. In germline, CDR1 is SGHTA, CDR2 FQGNSA. The ends were cut back, 5 bases at V and 9 bases at J, with 11 bases in the middle.

The gene calls are TRBV19 and TRBJ2-7; 10 positions match TRBD1. The CDR3 length is 19 residues. CDR1 and CDR2 (germline): LNHDA, SQIVND (reference sequence). The ends lost 4 bases at V and 0 bases at J; junction bases unmatched: 15. CDR3 coding DNA: TGTGCCAGTAGTAACCTCTTTTCCGGGACAGGGGATGCCTCCTACGAGCAGTACTTC. Translation gives CASSNLFSGTGDASYEQYF.

This clone was detected once. The J gene is TRBJ2-1, the V gene TRBV7-3; 8 bases map to TRBD1. This CDR3 is built from 12 residues. Looked up from germline, CDR1 is SGHTA and CDR2 is FQGTGA. The V gene end was trimmed by 4 bases and the J gene end by 13 bases; junction bases not matched to a gene: 6. The CDR3 here is CASSSGRGLQFF. The CDR3 region has the DNA TGTGCCAGCAGCTCGGGCAGGGGGCTTCAGTTCTTC.

The chain combines TRBV5-1 with TRBJ2-2; 10 positions agree with TRBD2. Per germline, CDR1 SGHRS and CDR2 YFSETQ. The CDR3 is 17 amino acids. V lost 0 bases to trimming and J lost 4 bases; unmatched junction nucleotides: 6. The CDR3 DNA follows: TGCGCCAGCAGCTTGGCTGCCAGCGGGAGGGCCACCGGGGAGCTGTTTTTT. Protein: CASSLAASGRATGELFF.

The chain employs TRBV27 and TRBJ2-5; D gene unclear. The CDR3 spans 14 residues. V was pared by 2 bases and J by 6 bases, with 13 bases between. Per the germline V gene, CDR1 is MNHEY and CDR2 is SMNVEV (reference sequence). Written as DNA, the CDR3 is TGTGCCAGCAGTTTAGAACAGACACTCAAGACCCAGTACTTC. Its protein is CASSLEQTLKTQYF.

The V call is TRBV12-3 or TRBV12-4, the J call TRBJ1-2; 7 nucleotides line up with TRBD1. Trimming cost V 3 bases and J 7 bases; bases outside gene matches: 5. This CDR3 spans 13 amino acids. The CDR3 protein is CASSFDRAGGYTF. Written as DNA, the CDR3 is TGTGCCAGCAGTTTCGACAGGGCGGGTGGCTACACCTTC.

This clone was recorded a few times. J is TRBJ2-5 and V is TRBV3-1 (or the pseudogene TRBV3-2); the D is unclear. V gave up 1 base and J gave up 3 bases, with 21 bases separating them. Looked up from germline, CDR1 is LGHDT and CDR2 is YNNKEL (reference sequence). The CDR3 runs to 18 residues. CDR3 sequence reads: CASSQVSRHPPKEETQYF. CDR3 DNA: TGTGCCAGCAGCCAAGTCTCCCGACACCCTCCGAAAGAAGAGACCCAGTACTTC.

The chain carries TRBV5-1 and TRBJ1-4, with 12 nucleotides matching TRBD1. Germline CDR1 reads SGHRS; CDR2 reads YFSETQ. This CDR3 comprises 16 residues. J gave up 4 bases and V 4 bases, and 5 bases lay outside the gene matches. CDR3 residues: CASSEGQGAFNEKLFF. DNA for the CDR3: TGCGCCAGCAGCGAGGGACAGGGGGCGTTTAATGAAAAACTGTTTTTT. The variable domain in full, with the rest retrieved from reference TRBV5-1 and TRBJ1-4, is KAGVTQTPRYLIKTRGQQVTLSCSPISGHRSVSWYQQTPGQGLQFLFEYFSETQRNKGNFPGRFSGRQFSNSRSEMNVSTLELGDSALYLCASSEGQGAFNEKLFFGSGTQLSVL.

The gene calls are TRBV5-4 and TRBJ1-2; tentative D call: TRBD1 (6 bases). Looked up from germline, CDR1 is SGHNT and CDR2 is YYREEE (reference sequence). CDR3 length: 14 residues. Trimming took off 5 bases at V and 6 bases at J, with 17 bases between the two ends. The DNA for the CDR3 is TGTGCCAGCAGGAGGGCAGGGGCGAGCCATGGCTACACCTTC. Its protein is CASRRAGASHGYTF.

The chain links TRBV19 to TRBJ2-1; 8 nucleotides match TRBD2. The CDR3 totals 15 residues. Germline V gives CDR1 LNHDA, CDR2 SQIVND (reference sequence). V was clipped by 7 bases and J by 3 bases; unmatched bases: 8. CDR3 DNA: TGTGCCAGTAACCGTAAAAGCGGGGGCTACAATGAGCAGTTCTTC. Its translation: CASNRKSGGYNEQFF.

The chain joins TRBV5-6 to TRBJ1-2; 8 bases align to TRBD1. The ends lost 3 bases at V and 5 bases at J; junction bases unmatched: 6. CDR1 is SGHDT and CDR2 is YYEEEE in the germline V gene. The CDR3 runs to 14 residues. The CDR3 nucleotides are TGTGCCAGCAGCTCCCGGGACAGGCTGTATGGCTACACCTTC. The encoded protein is CASSSRDRLYGYTF. Complete variable domain (other parts from reference TRBV5-6 and TRBJ1-2): DAGVTQSPTHLIKTRGQQVTLRCSPKSGHDTVSWYQQALGQGPQFIFQYYEEEERQRGNFPDRFSGHQFPNYSSELNVNALLLGDSALYLCASSSRDRLYGYTFGSGTRLTVV.

V is TRBV27 and J is TRBJ1-1; 8 bases align to TRBD1. The CDR3 runs 12 residues. Trimming took 10 bases from V and 5 from J; bases not matched to a gene: 6. Germline V gene lookup returns CDR1 MNHEY and CDR2 SMNVEV (reference sequence). CDR3 region: CATRGPGTEAFF. The CDR3 DNA follows: TGTGCCACCAGGGGGCCAGGGACTGAAGCTTTCTTT.

The chain employs TRBV28 and TRBJ1-1; D not certain. The CDR3 consists of 12 residues. With 6 bases removed from V and 11 bases from J, the gap between germline ends came to 16 bases. The germline V gene encodes CDR1 MDHEN and CDR2 SYDVKM. The CDR3 DNA sequence: TGTGCCAGCAGATGGCGGCATTTGCCCGCTTTCTTT. It yields the protein CASRWRHLPAFF.

This chain joins TRBV5-1 and TRBJ2-7; 9 bases map to TRBD1. V shed 0 bases and J 3 bases; nucleotides not matched to a gene: 4. The CDR3 runs to 15 residues. The V gene's germline CDR1 is SGHRS and CDR2 YFSETQ. The CDR3: CASSLEWGQGYEQYF. The CDR3 coding sequence is TGCGCCAGCAGCTTGGAATGGGGACAGGGCTACGAGCAGTACTTC.

This clone showed up just once. This CDR3 is CASSPWGGLQTQYF. The CDR3 DNA is TGTGCCAGCAGCCCCTGGGGAGGGCTTCAGACCCAGTACTTC. The V gene is TRBV7-2, the J gene TRBJ2-5; TRBD2 matches at 7 bases. There are 14 residues in the CDR3. Trimming took 5 bases from V and 6 from J; bases not matched to a gene: 9. Per germline, CDR1 SGHTA and CDR2 FQGNSA.